The next 13 T cell receptor beta chains were all read from a single sample in a study of T cell repertoires in cytomegalovirus infection. These receptors' antigens are unknown. MiXCR, applied by TCRdb to the reads, yields one record per CDR3 protein. The sample consists of approximately 1,000,000 distinct CDR3 sequences, around 29% of them appearing once. The source was cultured CD8+ T cells from PBMCs, collected from culture after CMV antigen stimulation. The receptors here all came from a human donor in good health (CMV status not recorded). Some clones in this sample may be carry-over from other donors' samples.

The gene calls are TRBV7-9 and TRBJ1-2, with D unclear. The ends were cut back, 4 bases at V and 8 bases at J, with 20 bases in the middle. CDR3 length: 15 amino acids. Germline V gene lookup returns CDR1 SEHNR and CDR2 FQNEAQ (reference sequence). CDR3 bases: TGTGCCAGCAGCTCCCGGGTTCGACGGAGGGCAGGCTACACCTTC. It specifies CASSSRVRRRAGYTF.

The CDR3, as DNA: TGCAGTGCTAGAGCAGGGGTCGGCTACACCTTC. Translating it yields CSARAGVGYTF. The gene calls are TRBV20-1 and TRBJ1-2, with a possible D match to TRBD1 (6 bases). This CDR3 is 11 amino acids long. Germline V CDR1 and CDR2: DFQATT, SNEGSKA (reference sequence). V shed 1 base and J shed 8 bases, with 8 bases lying between them.

There are a few counts of this clonotype. This rearrangement joins TRBV7-6 to TRBJ1-3; TRBD1 might be the D (6 bases). CDR3 length: 14 residues. Germline V lookup: CDR1 SGHVS, CDR2 FNYEAQ. V was clipped by 2 bases and J by 8 bases, with 13 bases between them. DNA of the CDR3: TGTGCCAGCAGCTTACGGGGGCTGAGGGACACCATATATTTT. Translating it yields CASSLRGLRDTIYF.

This clonotype was seen at least ten times. This rearrangement joins TRBV5-1 to TRBJ2-1; maybe TRBD2 (5 bases). The V and J ends lost 0 bases and 5 bases respectively, with 15 bases between them. Germline values: CDR1 SGHRS, CDR2 YFSETQ. This CDR3 has 16 amino acids. The CDR3 DNA follows: TGCGCCAGCAGCTTGGGTCGAGCCGGACTGGACAATGAGCAGTTCTTC. Translation gives CASSLGRAGLDNEQFF.

This clonotype was recorded at least ten times. This chain connects TRBV7-2 to TRBJ1-5, with a weak D call TRBD1 (5 bases). V shed 3 bases and J shed 11 bases, with 8 bases lying between them. CDR1 is SGHTA and CDR2 is FQGNSA in the germline V gene. CDR3 length: 11 residues. The CDR3 sequence: CASSFGGSQHF. The DNA for the CDR3 is TGTGCCAGCAGCTTCGGGGGGTCCCAGCATTTT.

V and J are TRBV11-2 and TRBJ2-7, with D maybe TRBD1 (7 bases). Germline values: CDR1 SGHAT, CDR2 FQNNGV. The CDR3 sequence is 15 residues long. The V and J ends lost 1 base and 2 bases respectively, with 12 bases between them. The CDR3 DNA reads as TGTGCCAGCAGCTTAGCAGCAGGGGGGACCTACGAGCAGTACTTC. It specifies CASSLAAGGTYEQYF.

This chain joins TRBV11-3 and TRBJ2-5, with D uncertain. Germline values: CDR1 SGHNT, CDR2 YENEEA. The CDR3 covers 12 residues. V dropped 7 bases and J dropped 2 bases, with 8 bases sitting between them. CDR3 loop: CASILGQETQYF. CDR3 in DNA: TGTGCCAGCATACTTGGACAAGAGACCCAGTACTTC.

In its sample, this clonotype was seen once. The chain recombines TRBV15 with TRBJ2-1, with TRBD1 matching over 12 bases. The germline V gene has CDR1 LNHNV and CDR2 YYDKDF (reference sequence). The CDR3 consists of 17 residues. V lost 3 bases and J lost 7; bases outside the gene matches: 10. In DNA, the CDR3 is TGTGCCACCAGCAGCGACCTCGGGACAGGGGGCTGGAATGAGCAGTTCTTC. It translates to CATSSDLGTGGWNEQFF.

The chain joins TRBV15 to TRBJ1-3, with TRBD1 matching 8 bases. V dropped 3 bases and J dropped 0; count of bases not matched to a gene: 10. Germline V gene data show CDR1 as LNHNV and CDR2 as YYDKDF (reference sequence). This CDR3 is 18 amino acids long. This CDR3 reads CATSSPFRDRRSGNTIYF. In DNA, the CDR3 is TGTGCCACCAGCAGCCCCTTTCGGGACAGGCGCTCTGGAAACACCATATATTTT.

The genes are TRBV6-1 and TRBJ2-2, with 7 nucleotides matching TRBD1. Looked up from germline, CDR1 is MNHNS and CDR2 is SASEGT. The CDR3 covers 16 residues. V trimming: 2 bases; J trimming: 3 bases; junction bases outside the gene matches: 6. CDR3 nucleotide sequence: TGTGCCAGCAGTGAATACGTGGGACAGCACACCGGGGAGCTGTTTTTT. This translates into CASSEYVGQHTGELFF.

V gene TRBV6-2 or TRBV6-3 combines with J gene TRBJ2-1, with TRBD2 identical over 8 bases. V dropped 0 bases and J dropped 9; count of bases not matched to a gene: 4. The germline V gene has CDR1 MNHEY and CDR2 SVGEGT. The CDR3 has 14 amino acids. The CDR3 sequence: CASSYSGLEGEQFF. The CDR3 bases are TGTGCCAGCAGTTACTCGGGACTAGAGGGTGAGCAGTTCTTC.

This clonotype occurred once. V gene TRBV20-1 combines with J gene TRBJ2-1; D perhaps matches TRBD1 (6 bases). V lost 6 bases, J lost 2 bases, and 14 bases lay in between. This CDR3 has 14 residues. CDR1 and CDR2 from the germline V gene are DFQATT and SNEGSKA (reference sequence). CDR3 in amino acids: CSAPGVPTYNEQFF. CDR3 nucleotide sequence: TGCAGTGCCCCAGGGGTGCCCACCTACAATGAGCAGTTCTTC.

The chain is built from TRBV6-2 or TRBV6-3 and TRBJ2-1; 9 positions match TRBD2. V dropped 4 bases and J dropped 7; count of bases not matched to a gene: 11. Germline CDR1 MNHEY, CDR2 SVGEGT. The CDR3 has 16 residues. This chain's CDR3 is CASSSIYAGGPNEQFF. CDR3 nucleotide sequence: TGTGCCAGCAGTTCAATCTATGCGGGGGGGCCGAATGAGCAGTTCTTC.